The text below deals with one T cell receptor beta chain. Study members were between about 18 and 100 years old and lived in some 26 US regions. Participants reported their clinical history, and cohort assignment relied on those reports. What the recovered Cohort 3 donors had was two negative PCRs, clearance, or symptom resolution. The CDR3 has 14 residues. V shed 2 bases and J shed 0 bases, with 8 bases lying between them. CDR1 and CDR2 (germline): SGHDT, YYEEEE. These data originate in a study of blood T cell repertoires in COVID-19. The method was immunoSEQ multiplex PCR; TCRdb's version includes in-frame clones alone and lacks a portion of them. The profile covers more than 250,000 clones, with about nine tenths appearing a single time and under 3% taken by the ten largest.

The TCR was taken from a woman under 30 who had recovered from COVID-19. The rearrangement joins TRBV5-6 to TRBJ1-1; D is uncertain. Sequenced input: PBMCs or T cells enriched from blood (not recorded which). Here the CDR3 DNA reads TGTGCCAGCAGCTTTGTCGGTATGAACACTGAAGCTTTCTTT. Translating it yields CASSFVGMNTEAFF.